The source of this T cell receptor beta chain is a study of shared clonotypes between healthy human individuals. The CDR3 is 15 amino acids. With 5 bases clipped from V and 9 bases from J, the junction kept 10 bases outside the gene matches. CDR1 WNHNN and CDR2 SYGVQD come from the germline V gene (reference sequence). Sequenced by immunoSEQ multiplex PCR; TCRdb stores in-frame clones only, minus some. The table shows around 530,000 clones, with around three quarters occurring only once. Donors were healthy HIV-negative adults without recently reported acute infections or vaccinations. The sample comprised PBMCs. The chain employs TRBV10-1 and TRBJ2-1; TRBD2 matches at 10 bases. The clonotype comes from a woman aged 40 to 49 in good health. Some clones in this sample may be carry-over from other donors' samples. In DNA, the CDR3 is TGCGCCAGCAGTAAGAACCTAGCGGGAGTGATTGAGCAGTTCTTC. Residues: CASSKNLAGVIEQFF.